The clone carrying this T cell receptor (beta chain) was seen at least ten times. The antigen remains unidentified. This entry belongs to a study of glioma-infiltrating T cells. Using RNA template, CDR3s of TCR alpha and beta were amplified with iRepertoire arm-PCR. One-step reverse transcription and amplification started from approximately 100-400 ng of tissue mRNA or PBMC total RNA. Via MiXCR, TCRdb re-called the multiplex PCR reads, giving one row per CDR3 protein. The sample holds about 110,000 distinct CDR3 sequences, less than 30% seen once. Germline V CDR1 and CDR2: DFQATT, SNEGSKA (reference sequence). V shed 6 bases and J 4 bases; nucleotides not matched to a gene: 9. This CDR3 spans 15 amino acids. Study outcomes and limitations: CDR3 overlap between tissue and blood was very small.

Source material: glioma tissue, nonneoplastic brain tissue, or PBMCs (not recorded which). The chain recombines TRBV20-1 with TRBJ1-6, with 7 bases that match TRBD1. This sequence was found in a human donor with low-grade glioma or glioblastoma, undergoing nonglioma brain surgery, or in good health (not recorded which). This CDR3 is CSAEITGQYNSPLHF. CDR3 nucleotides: TGCAGTGCCGAAATAACGGGACAGTATAATTCACCCCTCCACTTT.